The clone carrying this T cell receptor (beta chain) appeared a few times. MiXCR, run by TCRdb on the 5' RACE reads, gives a single entry per CDR3 protein. This sample carries 200,000 to 250,000 distinct CDR3 sequences, 20% to 30% of them seen once, and the ten largest clones take about 6.2%. The V gene's germline CDR1 is SGHAT and CDR2 FQNNGV. V trimming: 3 bases; J trimming: 0 bases; junction bases outside the gene matches: 2. This CDR3 contains 14 residues. These data originate in a study of CD8 T cells in ankylosing spondylitis. This chain links TRBV11-2 with TRBJ2-7; 7 bases map to TRBD1. Sequenced: blood, either unsorted or a sorted T cell fraction (not recorded which). The sequence derives from a male donor with ankylosing spondylitis or in good health (not recorded which). CDR3 sequence: CASSLTGFSYEQYF. The CDR3 DNA reads TGTGCCAGCAGCTTGACAGGGTTCTCCTACGAGCAGTACTTC.